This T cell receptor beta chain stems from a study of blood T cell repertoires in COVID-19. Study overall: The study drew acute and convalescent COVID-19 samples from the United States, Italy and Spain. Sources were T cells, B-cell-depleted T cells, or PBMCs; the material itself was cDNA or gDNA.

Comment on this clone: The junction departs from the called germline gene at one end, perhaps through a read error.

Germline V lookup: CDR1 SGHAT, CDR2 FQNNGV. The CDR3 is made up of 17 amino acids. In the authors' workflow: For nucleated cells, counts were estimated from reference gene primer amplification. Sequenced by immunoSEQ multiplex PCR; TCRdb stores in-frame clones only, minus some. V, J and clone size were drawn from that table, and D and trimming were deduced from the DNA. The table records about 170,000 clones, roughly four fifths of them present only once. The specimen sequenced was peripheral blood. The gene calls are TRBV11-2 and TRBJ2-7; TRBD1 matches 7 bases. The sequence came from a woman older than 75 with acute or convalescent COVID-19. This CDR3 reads CASSSELTGSTTYGQYF. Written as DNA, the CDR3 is TGTGCCAGCAGCTCGGAATTGACAGGGAGTACAACCTACGGGCAGTACTTC.